Shown below are 23 T cell receptor beta chains from a single sample sequenced in a study of shared clonotypes between healthy human individuals (dated by TCRdb to between 2020 and 2021). Library creation used the immunoSEQ multiplex PCR assay. Here the immuneACCESS table is served through TCRdb, limited to in-frame sequences with V and J called. Missing clones are a known gap in these copies; in checked studies unresolved V genes cover under half, and the rest lacks a known reason. Here the sample has 2 million to 2.5 million clones; approximately 94% occur a single time. The ten biggest clones cover around 1.7% of the sample. CD8 naive samples were CD45RO-negative cells positively selected for CCR7, giving a CD45RA+CCR7+ population that excluded TemRA cells. Material: naive CD8+ T cells from PBMCs. Per the publication, the cell subset or site label means: CD45RA+CCR7+. Receptors originate from a man between 18 and 35 years old in good health. Some clones in this sample may be carry-over from other donors' samples.

J is TRBJ2-1 and V is TRBV7-9, with 10 bases that match TRBD2. Germline CDR1 is SEHNR and CDR2 is FQNEAQ (reference sequence). V shed 4 bases and J 8 bases; nucleotides not matched to a gene: 11. The CDR3 has 16 amino acids. The CDR3 loop is CASSWRTSGLGDEQFF. CDR3 in DNA: TGTGCCAGCAGCTGGCGGACTAGCGGCTTAGGCGATGAGCAGTTCTTC. The full variable domain, completed using reference TRBV7-9 and TRBJ2-1, is DTGVSQNPRHKITKRGQNVTFRCDPISEHNRLYWYRQTLGQGPEFLTYFQNEAQLEKSRLLSDRFSAERPKGSFSTLEIQRTEQGDSAMYLCASSWRTSGLGDEQFFGPGTRLTVL.

This sequence joins TRBV27 and TRBJ2-7; tentatively, D is TRBD1 (6 bases). This CDR3 has 13 residues. Germline V gene lookup returns CDR1 MNHEY and CDR2 SMNVEV (reference sequence). V was cut by 5 bases and J by 2 bases, with 10 bases left in between. In nucleotides, the CDR3 is TGTGCCAGCAGTGGGACACGTACCTACGAGCAGTACTTC. It specifies CASSGTRTYEQYF.

The rearrangement links TRBV4-1 to TRBJ1-2; maybe TRBD1 (5 bases). Germline CDR1 is MGHRA and CDR2 is YSYEKL. Trimming cost V 1 base and J 8 bases, with 20 bases left between them. The CDR3 contains 16 residues. In DNA, the CDR3 is TGCGCCAGCAGCCAAGTTGGGACTCCCAATGGGGGAGGCTACACCTTC. Its protein product is CASSQVGTPNGGGYTF.

This CDR3 is CASSSGLAGPHSYEQYF. Written as DNA, the CDR3 is TGTGCCAGCAGTTCAGGACTAGCGGGACCCCACTCCTACGAGCAGTACTTC. The rearrangement joins TRBV27 to TRBJ2-7; 12 nucleotides match TRBD2. Germline trimming cut 4 bases from V and 0 bases from J; bases unmatched to any gene: 7. The CDR3 is made up of 17 amino acids. The V gene's germline CDR1 is MNHEY and CDR2 SMNVEV (reference sequence).

This clone was counted a single time. The chain combines TRBV13 with TRBJ2-1; 10 bases line up with TRBD2. Germline V gives CDR1 PRHDT, CDR2 FYEKMQ (reference sequence). The V and J ends lost 5 bases and 1 base, in that order; junction bases with no gene match: 8. The CDR3 has 17 amino acids. CDR3 in DNA: TGTGCCAGCAGCACCCTAGCGGGAGCCGTTTCCTACAATGAGCAGTTCTTC. It is translated as CASSTLAGAVSYNEQFF.

V and J are TRBV5-5 and TRBJ2-7; D may be TRBD1 or TRBD2 (5 bases each). CDR3 length: 13 residues. Trimming cost V 7 bases and J 4 bases, with 15 bases left between them. From germline, CDR1 is SGHKS and CDR2 YYEKEE (reference sequence). CDR3 region: CASEGPASYEQYF. The CDR3 DNA follows: TGTGCCAGCGAGGGACCGGCCTCTTACGAGCAGTACTTC.

The chain recombines TRBV7-2 with TRBJ2-1; 10 nucleotides agree with TRBD2. This CDR3 is 16 amino acids long. Germline V lookup: CDR1 SGHTA, CDR2 FQGNSA. The V segment lost 5 bases and the J segment 5 bases; nucleotides outside the gene matches: 9. The CDR3 DNA reads TGTGCCAGCAGCCTAAAACTAGCGGGGCTCAACAATGAGCAGTTCTTC. It codes for CASSLKLAGLNNEQFF.

The V gene is TRBV7-8, the J gene TRBJ2-5; TRBD1 is a possible D gene (6 bases). Deletions cut 10 bases from V and 3 bases from J, with 12 bases between. The CDR3 extends over 12 amino acids. Germline lookup yields CDR1 SGHVS and CDR2 FQNEAQ. CDR3 region: CATMTGEETQYF. Written as DNA, the CDR3 is TGTGCCACTATGACAGGTGAAGAGACCCAGTACTTC.

This chain joins TRBV4-1 and TRBJ1-5; 7 bases are shared with TRBD1. The V gene end was trimmed by 1 base and the J gene end by 4 bases; junction bases not matched to a gene: 10. The CDR3 length is 17 residues. Germline CDR1 MGHRA, CDR2 YSYEKL. The CDR3 bases are TGCGCCAGCAGCCAAGGCATTATTACAGGGGTAAATCAGCCCCAGCATTTT. It is translated as CASSQGIITGVNQPQHF.

Of note for this clone: Other DNA variants within this sample encode the same CDR3. This chain uses TRBV7-6 with TRBJ2-2, with D unresolved. The CDR3 is made up of 11 amino acids. V lost 5 bases and J 5 bases, leaving 3 bases between the germline ends. The germline V gene has CDR1 SGHVS and CDR2 FNYEAQ. The DNA of the CDR3 is TGTGCCAGCAGCCTTACCGGGGAGCTGTTTTTT. Its protein is CASSLTGELFF. Filled out from reference TRBV7-6 and TRBJ2-2, the complete variable domain reads GAGVSQSPRYKVTKRGQDVALRCDPISGHVSLYWYRQALGQGPEFLTYFNYEAQQDKSGLPNDRFSAERPEGSISTLTIQRTEQRDSAMYRCASSLTGELFFGEGSRLTVL.

Only one count was recorded for this clone. For the CDR3, the DNA is TGTGCCATCAGTGACCCCGGGACTAGCGGGAGGGGGTACAATGAGCAGTTCTTC. It yields the protein CAISDPGTSGRGYNEQFF. The V and J genes are TRBV10-3 and TRBJ2-1, with 16 bases fitting TRBD2. After removal of 3 bases from V and 4 bases from J, the junction contained 6 bases not matched to a gene. CDR3 size: 18 residues. The V gene's germline CDR1 is ENHRY and CDR2 SYGVKD.

Details on this clone: The same CDR3 is also encoded by other DNA sequences in this sample. The chain employs TRBV19 and TRBJ2-7, with 8 bases matching TRBD1. Germline V gene data show CDR1 as LNHDA and CDR2 as SQIVND (reference sequence). The junction had 7 bases not matched to a gene; V was cut back by 6 bases and J by 3 bases. This CDR3 is 14 amino acids long. The CDR3 DNA reads as TGTGCCAGTAGCGCCGGGACAGGTTACTACGAGCAGTACTTC. It codes for CASSAGTGYYEQYF.

Regarding this clone: The same CDR3 can be traced to other DNA sequences in this sample. The chain combines TRBV5-1 with TRBJ2-7, with 9 bases that match TRBD2. This CDR3 region has 15 residues. Germline CDR1 is SGHRS and CDR2 is YFSETQ. V shed 4 bases, J shed 0 bases, and the junction held 5 bases outside the gene matches. The CDR3 region is CASSLTSGSSYEQYF. The CDR3 coding sequence is TGCGCCAGCAGCCTGACTAGCGGCAGCTCCTACGAGCAGTACTTC.

The rearrangement uses TRBV7-2 and TRBJ2-7; D possibly uses TRBD1 or TRBD2 (5 bases each). Trimming took 4 bases from V and 3 from J, leaving 13 bases between them. Germline CDR1 and CDR2: SGHTA and FQGNSA. The CDR3 has 14 amino acids. This CDR3 reads CASSSRDGYYEQYF. The DNA of the CDR3 is TGTGCCAGCAGCTCCCGGGACGGCTACTACGAGCAGTACTTC.

J is TRBJ2-7 and V is TRBV28; 7 nucleotides agree with TRBD2. V lost 6 bases, J lost 0 bases, and 17 bases stayed unmatched. This CDR3 spans 18 amino acids. The germline V gene encodes CDR1 MDHEN and CDR2 SYDVKM. Here the CDR3 DNA reads TGTGCCAGCAGCGGGGGACTAACCGGCCGCTTTTTCTCCTACGAGCAGTACTTC. It translates to CASSGGLTGRFFSYEQYF.

The rearrangement uses TRBV27 and TRBJ2-7; D gene uncertain. Germline-derived CDR1 and CDR2 are MNHEY and SMNVEV (reference sequence). The CDR3 has 14 amino acids. V dropped 5 bases and J dropped 2 bases, with 13 bases sitting between them. The CDR3 loop is CASSEAAAPYEQYF. CDR3 nucleotides: TGTGCCAGCAGTGAGGCCGCAGCCCCCTACGAGCAGTACTTC.

The chain uses TRBV7-6 and TRBJ2-5; 13 bases agree with TRBD2. Germline CDR1 and CDR2: SGHVS and FNYEAQ. This CDR3 contains 16 residues. V trimming: 5 bases; J trimming: 4 bases; junction bases outside the gene matches: 7. The CDR3 coding sequence is TGTGCCAGCAGCACCGGGACTAGCGGGATCGCAGAGACCCAGTACTTC. Translating gives CASSTGTSGIAETQYF. Full variable domain (rest looked up from reference TRBV7-6 and TRBJ2-5): GAGVSQSPRYKVTKRGQDVALRCDPISGHVSLYWYRQALGQGPEFLTYFNYEAQQDKSGLPNDRFSAERPEGSISTLTIQRTEQRDSAMYRCASSTGTSGIAETQYFGPGTRLLVL.

The chain couples TRBV7-9 to TRBJ1-1, with 10 nucleotides matching TRBD1. CDR3 length: 15 amino acids. After removal of 2 bases from V and 4 bases from J, the junction contained 4 bases not matched to a gene. In germline, CDR1 is SEHNR, CDR2 FQNEAQ (reference sequence). The CDR3 nucleotides are TGTGCCAGCAGCTTATCCGGGACAGGGGCCACTGAAGCTTTCTTT. Residues: CASSLSGTGATEAFF.

The chain joins TRBV27 to TRBJ1-1; D gene uncertain. V was cut by 0 bases and J by 2 bases, with 10 bases left in between. The CDR3 extends over 15 amino acids. Germline V CDR1 and CDR2: MNHEY, SMNVEV (reference sequence). Here the CDR3 DNA reads TGTGCCAGCAGTTTATCCCCGAGATCTAACACTGAAGCTTTCTTT. This translates into CASSLSPRSNTEAFF.

The chain recombines TRBV19 with TRBJ1-1; D remains unclear. Germline V gene data show CDR1 as LNHDA and CDR2 as SQIVND (reference sequence). The CDR3 contains 15 residues. V was pared by 5 bases and J by 0 bases, with 13 bases between. CDR3 bases: TGTGCCAGTAGTCCCTATGGGGTAATGAACACTGAAGCTTTCTTT. Its protein is CASSPYGVMNTEAFF.

The rearrangement joins TRBV6-6 to TRBJ1-2; a weak D match, TRBD1 (5 bases). The CDR3 has 15 residues. V dropped 6 bases and J dropped 2 bases, with 16 bases sitting between them. The germline CDR1 and CDR2 sequences are MNHNY and SVGAGI (reference sequence). The CDR3 nucleotides are TGTGCCAGCAGCACGGCTGGGGCTTGGAACTATGGCTACACCTTC. Its protein product is CASSTAGAWNYGYTF.

The V gene is TRBV7-3, the J gene TRBJ2-2; no clear D gene. The CDR3 runs 14 residues. CDR1 is SGHTA and CDR2 is FQGTGA in the germline V gene. V lost 7 bases and J 1 base, leaving 10 bases between the germline ends. The CDR3, as DNA: TGTGCCAGCACAACCCCGAAGAACACCGGGGAGCTGTTTTTT. Amino acids: CASTTPKNTGELFF. Drawing the rest from reference TRBV7-3 and TRBJ2-2, the complete variable domain is GAGVSQTPSNKVTEKGKYVELRCDPISGHTALYWYRQSLGQGPEFLIYFQGTGAADDSGLPNDRFFAVRPEGSVSTLKIQRTERGDSAVYLCASTTPKNTGELFFGEGSRLTVL.

The V call is TRBV7-2, the J call TRBJ2-3; 9 bases are a match to TRBD2. Germline V gene sequence: CDR1 SGHTA, CDR2 FQGNSA. V shed 2 bases and J 4 bases; nucleotides not matched to a gene: 10. The CDR3 contains 17 residues. CDR3 sequence reads: CASSLQRWREGADTQYF. Written as DNA, the CDR3 is TGTGCCAGCAGCTTACAGAGGTGGCGGGAGGGGGCAGATACGCAGTATTTT.